This T cell receptor (beta chain) was observed in a study of CD8+CD57+ T cells in acquired aplastic anemia. Whoever was chosen for sequencing had shown CD8+CD57+ cell expansion by flow cytometry. The TCR beta profiling, which covered VDJ combination and CDR3 sequence, was carried out using genomic DNA as the template. Using its own MiXCR run on the reads, TCRdb lists one record per CDR3 protein. The sample has 150,000 or so distinct CDR3 sequences, about half seen once. The CDR3 covers 17 residues. The junction had 2 bases not matched to a gene; V was cut back by 0 bases and J by 4 bases. Per the germline V gene, CDR1 is SGHTA and CDR2 is FQGTGA.

Sequenced material: sorted CD4+, CD8+, or CD8+CD57+ T cells (not recorded which) from PBMCs. The sequence was obtained from a human donor with aplastic anemia. The chain uses TRBV7-3 and TRBJ2-3; 15 nucleotides match TRBD2. This chain's CDR3 is CASSLTGTSGRSDTQYF. The CDR3 DNA reads as TGTGCCAGCAGCTTAACGGGGACTAGCGGGAGGTCAGATACGCAGTATTTT.